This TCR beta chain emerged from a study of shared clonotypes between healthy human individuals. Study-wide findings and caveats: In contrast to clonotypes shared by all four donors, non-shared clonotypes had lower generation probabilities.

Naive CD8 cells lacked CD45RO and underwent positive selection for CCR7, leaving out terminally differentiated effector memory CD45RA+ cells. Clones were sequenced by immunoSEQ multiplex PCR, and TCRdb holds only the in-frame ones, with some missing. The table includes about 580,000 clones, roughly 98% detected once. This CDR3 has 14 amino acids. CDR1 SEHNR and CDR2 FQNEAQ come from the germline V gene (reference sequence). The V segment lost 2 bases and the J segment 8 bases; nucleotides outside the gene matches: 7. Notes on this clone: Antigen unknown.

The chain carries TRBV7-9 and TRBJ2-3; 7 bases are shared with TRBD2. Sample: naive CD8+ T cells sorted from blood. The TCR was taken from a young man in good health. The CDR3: CASSLREGTPTQYF. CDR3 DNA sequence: TGTGCCAGCAGCTTAAGGGAGGGTACTCCTACGCAGTATTTT.